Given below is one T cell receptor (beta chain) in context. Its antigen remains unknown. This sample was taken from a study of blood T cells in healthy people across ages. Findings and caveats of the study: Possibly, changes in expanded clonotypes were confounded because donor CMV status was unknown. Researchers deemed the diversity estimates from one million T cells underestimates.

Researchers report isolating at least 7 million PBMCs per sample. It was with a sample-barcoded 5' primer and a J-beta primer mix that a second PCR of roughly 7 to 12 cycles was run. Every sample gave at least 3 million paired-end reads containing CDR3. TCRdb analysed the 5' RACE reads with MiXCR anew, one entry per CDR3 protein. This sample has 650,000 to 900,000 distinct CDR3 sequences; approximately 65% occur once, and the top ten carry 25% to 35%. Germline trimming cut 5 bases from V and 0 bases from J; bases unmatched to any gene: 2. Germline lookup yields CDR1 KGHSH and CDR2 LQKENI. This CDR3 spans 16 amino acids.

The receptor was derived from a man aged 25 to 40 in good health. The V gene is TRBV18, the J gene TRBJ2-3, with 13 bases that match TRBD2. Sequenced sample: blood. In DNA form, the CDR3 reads TGTGCCAGCTCATCGACTAGCGGGGGGAGCACAGATACGCAGTATTTT. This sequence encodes CASSSTSGGSTDTQYF.